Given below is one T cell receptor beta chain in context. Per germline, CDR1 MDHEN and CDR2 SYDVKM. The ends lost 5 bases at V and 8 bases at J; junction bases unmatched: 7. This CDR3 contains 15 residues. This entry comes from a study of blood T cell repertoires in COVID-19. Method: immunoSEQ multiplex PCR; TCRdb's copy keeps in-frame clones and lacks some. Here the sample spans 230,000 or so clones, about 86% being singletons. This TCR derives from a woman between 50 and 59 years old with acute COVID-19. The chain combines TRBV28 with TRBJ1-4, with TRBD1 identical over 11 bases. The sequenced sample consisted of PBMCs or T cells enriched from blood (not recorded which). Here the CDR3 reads CASSPGQGAWEKLFF. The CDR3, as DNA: TGTGCCAGCAGTCCCGGACAGGGGGCTTGGGAAAAACTGTTTTTT.